The 30 T cell receptor beta chains given below trace back to one sample, sequenced in a study of T cell repertoires in cytomegalovirus infection. Each CDR3 protein is one row after TCRdb ran MiXCR on the reads. Among 290,000 or so distinct CDR3 sequences, roughly a tenth were seen once, and the ten largest hold less than 3%. The specimen sequenced was PBMCs. These TCRs come from a human donor in good health (CMV status not recorded). Some clones in this sample may be carry-over from other donors' samples.

CDR3 nucleotide sequence: TGCAGCGTTGCCCAGGGATTTAGCAATCAGCCCCAGCATTTT. It is translated as CSVAQGFSNQPQHF. The chain carries TRBV29-1 and TRBJ1-5; a possible D gene is TRBD1 (5 bases). Germline CDR1 is SQVTM and CDR2 is ANQGSEA. This CDR3 comprises 14 residues. V gave up 4 bases and J gave up 0 bases, with 10 bases separating them.

This clonotype was counted ten times or more. The chain links TRBV6-1 to TRBJ2-6, with D perhaps matching TRBD1 (6 bases). The germline V and J ends were trimmed by 5 bases and 0 bases, with 11 bases remaining between them. The CDR3 is 16 amino acids. Germline CDR1 is MNHNS and CDR2 is SASEGT. In DNA form, the CDR3 reads TGTGCCAGCAGTCTTACAGGGAACTCTGGGGCCAACGTCCTGACTTTC. Its protein is CASSLTGNSGANVLTF.

This chain uses TRBV3-1 with TRBJ2-2, with a possible D match to TRBD1 (6 bases). Germline CDR1 is LGHDT and CDR2 is YNNKEL (reference sequence). V was pared by 0 bases and J by 3 bases, with 8 bases between. This CDR3 comprises 15 residues. Written as DNA, the CDR3 is TGTGCCAGCAGCCAAGATAAGGGGGACACCGGGGAGCTGTTTTTT. Its protein product is CASSQDKGDTGELFF.

This clonotype was seen only a few times. With a much larger clone just one base away, this may be a read error. V gene TRBV6-5 combines with J gene TRBJ2-2; no reliable D call. CDR1 MNHEY and CDR2 SVGAGI come from the germline V gene. Trimming cost V 0 bases and J 4 bases, with 3 bases left between them. The CDR3 has 13 amino acids. The chain's CDR3 is CASSYSGTGELFF. Here the CDR3 DNA reads TGTGCCAGCAGTTACTCTGGCACCGGGGAGCTGTTTTTT.

At least ten counts were recorded for this clonotype. CDR3 sequence: CASIKVLGTEAFF. The CDR3 DNA is TGTGCCAGCATCAAGGTGTTGGGCACTGAAGCTTTCTTT. This sequence joins TRBV6-5 and TRBJ1-1; D remains unclear. The germline CDR1 and CDR2 sequences are MNHEY and SVGAGI. Trimming left V 7 bases short and J 4 bases short, with 13 bases between. This CDR3 has 13 amino acids.

At least ten counts were recorded for this clonotype. The J gene is TRBJ2-7, the V gene TRBV12-3 or TRBV12-4, with 7 bases lining up with TRBD1. The CDR3 is 15 residues long. Trimming cost V 6 bases and J 0 bases; bases outside gene matches: 8. The CDR3 coding sequence is TGTGCCAGCAGCCGGGGACAGCCCGGCTCCTACGAGCAGTACGTC. Protein: CASSRGQPGSYEQYV.

The rearrangement uses TRBV28 and TRBJ1-2, with a weak D call TRBD1 (5 bases). The CDR3 extends over 14 amino acids. In germline, CDR1 is MDHEN, CDR2 SYDVKM. V shed 5 bases and J shed 7 bases, with 17 bases lying between them. CDR3 sequence reads: CASSVTAPVGGYTF. In DNA, the CDR3 is TGTGCCAGCAGTGTGACAGCCCCCGTTGGTGGCTACACCTTC.

This clonotype has a count of ten or more. The chain employs TRBV7-8 and TRBJ1-5, with no clear D. The CDR3 is 13 amino acids. V was shortened by 1 base and J by 4 bases, with 5 bases between the two germline ends. Germline values: CDR1 SGHVS, CDR2 FQNEAQ. CDR3 protein: CASSLGPNQPQHF. Here the CDR3 DNA reads TGTGCCAGCAGCTTAGGGCCAAATCAGCCCCAGCATTTT.

The V gene is TRBV27, the J gene TRBJ2-6; the D is unclear. The CDR3 contains 15 residues. Germline CDR1 and CDR2: MNHEY and SMNVEV (reference sequence). Trimming removed 6 bases from V and 2 bases from J, with 11 bases in between. The CDR3 reads CASRGILTGANVLTF. The DNA of the CDR3 is TGTGCCAGCAGAGGGATCTTAACTGGGGCCAACGTCCTGACTTTC.

This clonotype was detected many times. The rearrangement uses TRBV7-2 and TRBJ2-1; a possible D gene is TRBD1 (5 bases). V was trimmed by 1 base and J by 5 bases, leaving 9 bases between them. CDR1 and CDR2 (germline): SGHTA, FQGNSA. This CDR3 contains 14 residues. DNA for the CDR3: TGTGCCAGCAGCTTAGGCAGGGCCAACAATGAGCAGTTCTTC. Encoded protein: CASSLGRANNEQFF.

The chain couples TRBV28 to TRBJ2-3; D possibly corresponds to TRBD2 (7 bases). The CDR3 runs 17 residues. Trimming took 3 bases from V and 2 from J, leaving 18 bases between them. CDR1 and CDR2 from the germline V gene are MDHEN and SYDVKM. The CDR3: CASSFRGGGTNTDTQYF. CDR3 bases: TGTGCCAGCAGTTTTAGAGGAGGGGGGACTAACACAGATACGCAGTATTTT. Complete variable domain (other parts from reference TRBV28 and TRBJ2-3): DVKVTQSSRYLVKRTGEKVFLECVQDMDHENMFWYRQDPGLGLRLIYFSYDVKMKEKGDIPEGYSVSREKKERFSLILESASTNQTSMYLCASSFRGGGTNTDTQYFGPGTRLTVL.

This clonotype was counted ten times or more. J is TRBJ1-1 and V is TRBV20-1, with unresolved D. The CDR3 extends over 13 amino acids. V lost 5 bases to trimming and J lost 5 bases, with 15 bases between them. CDR1 and CDR2 from the germline V gene are DFQATT and SNEGSKA (reference sequence). The CDR3 DNA reads as TGCAGTGCTGGCCCTATAGAAGGGACTGAAGCTTTCTTT. Its protein product is CSAGPIEGTEAFF.

The J gene is TRBJ1-5, the V gene TRBV6-6; tentative D call: TRBD1 (5 bases). V was shortened by 7 bases and J by 5 bases, with 15 bases between the two germline ends. Germline V CDR1 and CDR2: MNHNY, SVGAGI (reference sequence). The CDR3 runs 14 residues. For the CDR3, the DNA is TGTGCCAGCACCAGCCCCAGGGATTATCAGCCCCAGCATTTT. This sequence encodes CASTSPRDYQPQHF.

The table lists this clonotype with a few counts. J is TRBJ1-5 and V is TRBV6-6; no reliable D call. This CDR3 comprises 14 residues. Germline loops: CDR1 MNHNY, CDR2 SVGAGI (reference sequence). Trimming took off 10 bases at V and 2 bases at J, with 15 bases between the two ends. CDR3 DNA sequence: TGTGCCACCGATCTTACTTCCCGCAATCAGCCCCAGCATTTT. Translation gives CATDLTSRNQPQHF.

This clonotype was detected ten times or more. This rearrangement joins TRBV7-8 to TRBJ2-6; D is uncertain. CDR1 and CDR2 from the germline V gene are SGHVS and FQNEAQ. The ends were cut back, 1 base at V and 1 base at J, with 8 bases in the middle. This CDR3 is built from 16 residues. CDR3 loop: CASSLEVASGANVLTF. DNA for the CDR3: TGTGCCAGCAGCTTAGAAGTGGCTTCTGGGGCCAACGTCCTGACTTTC.

The chain combines TRBV6-4 with TRBJ1-3; the D gene is possibly TRBD1 (6 bases). Germline V gene data show CDR1 as MRHNA and CDR2 as SNTAGT. V gave up 3 bases and J gave up 2 bases, with 11 bases separating them. CDR3 length: 15 amino acids. The CDR3 nucleotides read TGTGCCAGCAGTGAACAGGGTTTTCCTGGAAACACCATATATTTT. It yields the protein CASSEQGFPGNTIYF.

Ten or more counts support this clonotype. The rearrangement uses TRBV15 and TRBJ1-3; D unclear. CDR1 LNHNV and CDR2 YYDKDF come from the germline V gene (reference sequence). The germline V and J ends were trimmed by 0 bases and 1 base, with 13 bases remaining between them. The CDR3 has 17 residues. CDR3 sequence: CATSRDLVGGSGNTIYF. The CDR3, as DNA: TGTGCCACCAGCAGAGATCTGGTGGGTGGGTCTGGAAACACCATATATTTT.

This clonotype was detected ten times or more. The V and J genes are TRBV28 and TRBJ2-2, with D possibly being TRBD1 (6 bases). With 1 base removed from V and 6 bases from J, the gap between germline ends came to 12 bases. The germline CDR1 and CDR2 sequences are MDHEN and SYDVKM. The CDR3 is 15 residues long. Written as DNA, the CDR3 is TGTGCCAGCAGTTTATACAGGGCTGGGTCCGGGGAGCTGTTTTTT. This gives the protein CASSLYRAGSGELFF.

This clonotype was seen ten or more times. The CDR3 bases are TGTGCCAGCAGTTCGGGACAGTTCCGATTGACCCAGTACTTC. Translated, it gives CASSSGQFRLTQYF. The chain combines TRBV12-3 or TRBV12-4 with TRBJ2-5, with TRBD1 matching 7 bases. The CDR3 is 14 amino acids. J gave up 7 bases and V 4 bases, and 9 bases lay outside the gene matches.

This clonotype appeared a few times. V usage is TRBV5-5 and J usage is TRBJ2-1; D is unclear. Trimming took off 6 bases at V and 9 bases at J, with 16 bases between the two ends. This CDR3 spans 13 amino acids. Germline-derived CDR1 and CDR2 are SGHKS and YYEKEE (reference sequence). CDR3 amino acids: CASTFIPKGEQFF. The CDR3 DNA follows: TGTGCCAGCACCTTCATCCCTAAGGGTGAGCAGTTCTTC. Based on the CDR3 plus reference TRBV5-5 and TRBJ2-1, the full variable domain is DAGVTQSPTHLIKTRGQQVTLRCSPISGHKSVSWYQQVLGQGPQFIFQYYEKEERGRGNFPDRFSARQFPNYSSELNVNALLLGDSALYLCASTFIPKGEQFFGPGTRLTVL.

This clonotype was seen at least ten times. V and J are TRBV12-3 or TRBV12-4 and TRBJ2-3; D gene uncertain. V was clipped by 6 bases and J by 1 base, with 11 bases between them. There are 14 residues in the CDR3. The CDR3 DNA sequence: TGTGCCAGCAGCGTGGCGAGCGGCACAGATACGCAGTATTTT. Translating it yields CASSVASGTDTQYF.

This clonotype was seen more than once but under ten times. This chain joins TRBV7-9 and TRBJ1-1, with TRBD1 identical over 7 bases. In germline, CDR1 is SEHNR, CDR2 FQNEAQ (reference sequence). The trim removed 2 bases at V and 5 bases at J, leaving 5 bases unmatched. The CDR3 runs to 14 residues. Written as DNA, the CDR3 is TGTGCCAGCAGCTTAAACAGGGGTGGGACTGAAGCTTTCTTT. Translating it yields CASSLNRGGTEAFF.

V gene TRBV5-5 combines with J gene TRBJ1-5, with a possible D match to TRBD1 (5 bases). Germline V gene lookup returns CDR1 SGHKS and CDR2 YYEKEE (reference sequence). Trimming pared 1 base from V and 3 bases from J, leaving 8 bases between. The CDR3 totals 14 residues. CDR3 bases: TGTGCCAGCAGCTTGTTACAGGTCAATCAGCCCCAGCATTTT. It yields the protein CASSLLQVNQPQHF.

The rearrangement uses TRBV20-1 and TRBJ1-1; D possibly corresponds to TRBD1 (6 bases). Looked up from germline, CDR1 is DFQATT and CDR2 is SNEGSKA (reference sequence). V lost 2 bases and J lost 1, with 11 bases in between. This CDR3 spans 14 amino acids. The CDR3 coding sequence is TGCAGTGCTAGACGGGGGACACCGAACACTGAAGCTTTCTTT. This codes for CSARRGTPNTEAFF.

This clonotype was counted many times. The chain is built from TRBV7-6 and TRBJ1-5, with D maybe TRBD1 (5 bases). From germline, CDR1 is SGHVS and CDR2 FNYEAQ. CDR3 size: 15 residues. Trimming pared 5 bases from V and 1 base from J, leaving 12 bases between. The chain's CDR3 is CASSQAPGSNQPQHF. The CDR3 DNA reads as TGTGCCAGCAGCCAAGCCCCAGGGAGCAATCAGCCCCAGCATTTT. Variable domain in full (rest from reference TRBV7-6 and TRBJ1-5): GAGVSQSPRYKVTKRGQDVALRCDPISGHVSLYWYRQALGQGPEFLTYFNYEAQQDKSGLPNDRFSAERPEGSISTLTIQRTEQRDSAMYRCASSQAPGSNQPQHFGDGTRLSIL.

There are a few counts of this clonotype. The V gene is TRBV6-5, the J gene TRBJ2-7, with no clear D. The CDR3 length is 13 residues. Trimming cost V 6 bases and J 1 base, with 10 bases left between them. Looked up from germline, CDR1 is MNHEY and CDR2 is SVGAGI. CDR3 nucleotide sequence: TGTGCCAGCAGACTGGGGATGTCCTACGAGCAGTACTTC. Translation: CASRLGMSYEQYF.

This clonotype was recorded a few times. The chain combines TRBV5-1 with TRBJ2-5; D call uncertain. The germline gives CDR1 SGHRS, CDR2 YFSETQ. The CDR3 runs to 14 residues. V lost 0 bases and J lost 5, with 11 bases in between. This CDR3 is CASSLEEPGETQYF. The CDR3 coding sequence is TGCGCCAGCAGCTTGGAGGAGCCCGGGGAGACCCAGTACTTC.

There are many counts of this clonotype. The rearrangement links TRBV7-8 to TRBJ1-2; D is uncertain. Trimming took off 4 bases at V and 4 bases at J, with 22 bases between the two ends. Germline CDR1 reads SGHVS; CDR2 reads FQNEAQ. This CDR3 is 17 amino acids long. The CDR3 here is CASSSNVVWGSLYGYTF. The CDR3 nucleotides are TGTGCCAGCAGCTCCAATGTGGTATGGGGATCTCTCTATGGCTACACCTTC.

This clonotype was counted many times. The chain links TRBV7-9 to TRBJ2-5; D is unresolved. Per germline, CDR1 SEHNR and CDR2 FQNEAQ (reference sequence). The length of the CDR3 is 15 residues. The germline V and J ends were trimmed by 1 base and 2 bases, with 11 bases remaining between them. The CDR3 loop is CASSLESTPQETQYF. The CDR3 DNA follows: TGTGCCAGCAGCTTAGAGTCGACACCTCAAGAGACCCAGTACTTC. The variable domain in full, with the rest retrieved from reference TRBV7-9 and TRBJ2-5, is DTGVSQNPRHKITKRGQNVTFRCDPISEHNRLYWYRQTLGQGPEFLTYFQNEAQLEKSRLLSDRFSAERPKGSFSTLEIQRTEQGDSAMYLCASSLESTPQETQYFGPGTRLLVL.

This clonotype was observed at least ten times. The chain carries TRBV7-2 and TRBJ1-1, with a tentative D call TRBD1 (5 bases). Trimming cost V 10 bases and J 2 bases, with 20 bases left between them. The CDR3 runs 15 residues. Germline V gene lookup returns CDR1 SGHTA and CDR2 FQGNSA. The DNA of the CDR3 is TGTGCCACCAGACGGGGGGGGGGGGAAAACACTGAAGCTTTCTTT. It specifies CATRRGGGENTEAFF.